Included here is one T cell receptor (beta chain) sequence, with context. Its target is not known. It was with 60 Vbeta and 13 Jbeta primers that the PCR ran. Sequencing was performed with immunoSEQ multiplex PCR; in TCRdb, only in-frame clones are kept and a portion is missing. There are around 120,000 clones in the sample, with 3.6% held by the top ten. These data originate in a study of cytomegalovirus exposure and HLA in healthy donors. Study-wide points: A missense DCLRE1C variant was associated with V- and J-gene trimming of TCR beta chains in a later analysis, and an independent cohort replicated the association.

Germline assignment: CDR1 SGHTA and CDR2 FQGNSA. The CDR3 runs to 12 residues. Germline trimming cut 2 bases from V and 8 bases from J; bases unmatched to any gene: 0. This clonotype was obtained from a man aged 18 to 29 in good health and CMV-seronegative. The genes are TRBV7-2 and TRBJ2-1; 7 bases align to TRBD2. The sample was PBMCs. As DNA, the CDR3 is TGTGCCAGCAGCTTACGGGGGGATGAGCAGTTCTTC. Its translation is CASSLRGDEQFF.